This TCR beta chain was identified in a study of cytotoxic CD8 clonotypes in ibrutinib-treated CLL (dated by TCRdb to the early 2020s). For the study in its entirety: The cohort was composed of 11 relapsed/refractory and around 15 treatment-naive patients; IGHV unmutated status was identified in some 17 patients. Partial responses were observed in about 25 patients and complete responses in 2; after a median follow-up of roughly 62 months, remission was maintained in 15 or so patients and progression was observed in approximately twelve. Longitudinal samples were obtainable from about 30% of the roughly 90 participants in the trial. Cryopreserved peripheral blood mononuclear cells were obtained before treatment, at response, and at either sustained remission or disease progression. Every sample from remission and from progressive disease was obtained while the patients were still on ibrutinib. On average, each sample yielded roughly 260,000 productive templates and around 100,000 productive rearrangements. Response samples were obtained after a median of approximately eleven months of treatment, with a range of roughly 6 to 40 months. Here is what the overall study found, with its caveats: Sampling times were not matched between patients in sustained remission and patients whose disease was progressing, and lymph node repertoires were not examined. Public clonotypes were rare and either shrank or stayed stable during treatment, and the rise in clonality at ibrutinib response reflected expansion of private clonotypes. Baseline clonality was found to be higher than that of age-matched healthy donors and was strongly correlated with circulating CD8+ T-cell counts. Clonality increased at ibrutinib response, stayed stable in sustained remission, and fell back toward baseline at progression.

For TCR beta library preparation, approximately 2 micrograms of genomic DNA was extracted from cryopreserved PBMCs. High-throughput TCR beta sequencing was performed on longitudinal blood samples from CLL patients receiving ibrutinib monotherapy. The patients took part in an open-label, single-center phase 2 trial of ibrutinib monotherapy. Comments on this clone: Its antigen is still unknown. The sample holds no much larger clone one base away, and base qualities are not on file.

The goal of deep resolution MiSeq sequencing was a depth between 1 in 1 million and 1 in 200,000 T cells, and coverage averaged 10x per clonotype. The immunoSEQ hsTCRB Kit was used to generate the TCR beta libraries. The paper's processing steps were these. Data were analyzed with ImmunoSEQ Data Assistant and ImmunoSEQ Analyzer, with V, D and J genes assigned per IMGT definitions. Clonality, which ranges from 0 to 1, was calculated by subtracting the normalized Shannon entropy of productive rearrangement frequencies from one. Only overrepresented clonotypes making up at least 0.05% of the repertoire of each patient were included in the public clonotype analysis. Repertoires from 10 to 15 age-matched healthy donors in immuneACCESS were used as clonality controls. The immuneACCESS repertoire file appears here via TCRdb, limited to in-frame rearrangements. These files lack a portion of the clones; in checked studies, under half of the deficit traces to unresolved V genes, and the cause of the others is not known. V and J calls and clone size are given by that table; D and trimming were obtained from the DNA. Across this sample there are a few hundred thousand clones, with roughly 71% seen only once. Jointly, the top ten make up roughly 6.3% of the sample.

The germline V gene sets CDR1 to KGHSH and CDR2 to LQKENI. V drops 0 bases and J drops 11 bases, leaving 7 bases in between. The CDR3 has 11 amino acids, counting the end cysteine and phenylalanine. Only the CDR3 part of the read is kept: 33 bases, read in frame from the first base. The specimen comprised PBMCs, sampled after 36 months of ibrutinib treatment. This receptor chain uses TRBV18 and TRBJ1-1, with the D segment identity uncertain. This clonotype was sampled from a human donor with chronic lymphocytic leukemia. The DNA sequence follows: TGTGCCAGCTCACCACCCCTGACGGCTTTCTTT. Translated, this is CASSPPLTAFF.